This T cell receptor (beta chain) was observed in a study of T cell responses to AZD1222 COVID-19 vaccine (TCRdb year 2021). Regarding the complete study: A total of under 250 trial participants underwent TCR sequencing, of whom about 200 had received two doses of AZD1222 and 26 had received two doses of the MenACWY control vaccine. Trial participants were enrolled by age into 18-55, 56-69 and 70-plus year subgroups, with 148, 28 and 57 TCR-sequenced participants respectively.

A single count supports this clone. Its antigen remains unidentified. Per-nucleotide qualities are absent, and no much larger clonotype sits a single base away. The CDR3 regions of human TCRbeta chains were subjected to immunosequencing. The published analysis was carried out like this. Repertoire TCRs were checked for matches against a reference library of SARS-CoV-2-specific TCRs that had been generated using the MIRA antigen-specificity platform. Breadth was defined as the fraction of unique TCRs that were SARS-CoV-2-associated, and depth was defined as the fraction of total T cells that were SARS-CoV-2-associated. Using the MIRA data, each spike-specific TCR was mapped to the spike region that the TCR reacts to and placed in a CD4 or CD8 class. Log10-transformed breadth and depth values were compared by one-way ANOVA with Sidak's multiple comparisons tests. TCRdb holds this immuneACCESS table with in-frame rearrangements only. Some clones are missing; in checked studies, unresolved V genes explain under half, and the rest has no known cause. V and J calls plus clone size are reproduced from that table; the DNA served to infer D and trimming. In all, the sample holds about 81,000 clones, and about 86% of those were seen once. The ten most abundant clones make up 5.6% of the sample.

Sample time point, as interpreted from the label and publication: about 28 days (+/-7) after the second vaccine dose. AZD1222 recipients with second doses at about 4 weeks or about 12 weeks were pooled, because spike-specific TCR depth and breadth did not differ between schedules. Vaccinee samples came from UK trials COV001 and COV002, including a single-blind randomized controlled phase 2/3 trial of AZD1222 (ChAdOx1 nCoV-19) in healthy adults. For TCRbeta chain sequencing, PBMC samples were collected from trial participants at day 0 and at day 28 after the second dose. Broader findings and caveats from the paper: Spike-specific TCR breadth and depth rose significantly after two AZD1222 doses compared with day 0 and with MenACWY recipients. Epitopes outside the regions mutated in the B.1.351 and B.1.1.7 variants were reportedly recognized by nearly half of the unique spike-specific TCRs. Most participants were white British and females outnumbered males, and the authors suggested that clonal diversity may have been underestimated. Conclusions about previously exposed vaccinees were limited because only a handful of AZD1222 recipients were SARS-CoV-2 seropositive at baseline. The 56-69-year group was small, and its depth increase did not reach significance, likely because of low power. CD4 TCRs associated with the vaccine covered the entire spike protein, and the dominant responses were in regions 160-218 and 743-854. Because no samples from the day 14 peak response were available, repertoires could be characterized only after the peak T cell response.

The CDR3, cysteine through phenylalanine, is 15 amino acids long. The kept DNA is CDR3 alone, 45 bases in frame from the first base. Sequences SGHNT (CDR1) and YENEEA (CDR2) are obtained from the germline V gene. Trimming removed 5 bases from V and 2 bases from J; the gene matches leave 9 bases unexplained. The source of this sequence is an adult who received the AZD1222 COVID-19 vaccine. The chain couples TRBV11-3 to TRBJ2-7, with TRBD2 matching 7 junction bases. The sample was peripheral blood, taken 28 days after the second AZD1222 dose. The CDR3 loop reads CASSPRASGPYEQYF. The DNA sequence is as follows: TGTGCCAGCAGCCCCCGGGCTAGCGGACCCTACGAGCAGTACTTC.